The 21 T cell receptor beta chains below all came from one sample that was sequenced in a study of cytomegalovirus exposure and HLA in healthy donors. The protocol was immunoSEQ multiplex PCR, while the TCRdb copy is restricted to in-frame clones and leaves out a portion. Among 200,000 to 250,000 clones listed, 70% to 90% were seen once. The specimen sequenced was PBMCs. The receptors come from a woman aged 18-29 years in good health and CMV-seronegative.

CDR3 amino acids: CASSIGTSGRETQYF. Here the CDR3 DNA reads TGTGCCAGTAGTATTGGGACTAGCGGGAGAGAGACCCAGTACTTC. The chain joins TRBV19 to TRBJ2-5, with TRBD2 identical over 14 bases. This CDR3 is 15 amino acids long. Germline CDR1 is LNHDA and CDR2 is SQIVND (reference sequence). V lost 3 bases and J lost 4; bases outside the gene matches: 1.

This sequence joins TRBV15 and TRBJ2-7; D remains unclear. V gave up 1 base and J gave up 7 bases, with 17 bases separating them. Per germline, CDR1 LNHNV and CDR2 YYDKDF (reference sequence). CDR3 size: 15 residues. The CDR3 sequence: CATSRVAERIGEQYF. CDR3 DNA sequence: TGTGCCACCAGCAGAGTGGCAGAGAGAATAGGGGAGCAGTACTTC.

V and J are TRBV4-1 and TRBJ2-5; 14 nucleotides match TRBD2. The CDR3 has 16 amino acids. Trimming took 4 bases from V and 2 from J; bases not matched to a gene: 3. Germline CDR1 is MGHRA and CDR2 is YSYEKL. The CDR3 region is CASSLGTSGRQETQYF. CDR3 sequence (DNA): TGCGCCAGCAGCCTCGGGACTAGCGGGAGACAAGAGACCCAGTACTTC.

The CDR3 loop is CASSPRGTYEQYF. The DNA for the CDR3 is TGTGCCAGCAGCCCTAGGGGAACCTACGAGCAGTACTTC. V and J are TRBV5-4 and TRBJ2-7; D is perhaps TRBD1 (5 bases). The germline V gene has CDR1 SGHNT and CDR2 YYREEE (reference sequence). Trimming left V 4 bases short and J 2 bases short, with 10 bases between. The CDR3 is 13 residues long.

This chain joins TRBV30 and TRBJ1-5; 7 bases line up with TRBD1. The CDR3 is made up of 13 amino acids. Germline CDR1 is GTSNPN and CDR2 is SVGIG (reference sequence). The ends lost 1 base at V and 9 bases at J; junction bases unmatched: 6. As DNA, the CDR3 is TGTGCCTGGAGTGGACAGGGACGTCTGCCCCAGCATTTT. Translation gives CAWSGQGRLPQHF.

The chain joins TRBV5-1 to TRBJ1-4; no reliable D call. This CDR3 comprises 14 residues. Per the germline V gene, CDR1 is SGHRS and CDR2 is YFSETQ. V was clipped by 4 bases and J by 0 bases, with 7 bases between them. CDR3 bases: TGCGCCAGCAGCAGTACAGCAACTAATGAAAAACTGTTTTTT. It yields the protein CASSSTATNEKLFF.

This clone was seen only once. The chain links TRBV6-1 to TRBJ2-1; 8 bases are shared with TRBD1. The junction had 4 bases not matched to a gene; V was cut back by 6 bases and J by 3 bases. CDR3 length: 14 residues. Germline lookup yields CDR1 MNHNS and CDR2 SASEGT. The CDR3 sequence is CASRGGQVYNEQFF. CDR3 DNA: TGTGCCAGCAGAGGGGGACAGGTCTACAATGAGCAGTTCTTC.

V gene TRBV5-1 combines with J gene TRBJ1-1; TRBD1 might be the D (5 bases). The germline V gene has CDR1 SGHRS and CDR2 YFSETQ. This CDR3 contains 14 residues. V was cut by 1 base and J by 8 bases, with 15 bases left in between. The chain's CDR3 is CASSLYTGGSEAFF. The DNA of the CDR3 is TGCGCCAGCAGCTTGTACACAGGAGGCTCCGAAGCTTTCTTT. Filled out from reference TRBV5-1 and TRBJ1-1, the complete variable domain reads KAGVTQTPRYLIKTRGQQVTLSCSPISGHRSVSWYQQTPGQGLQFLFEYFSETQRNKGNFPGRFSGRQFSNSRSEMNVSTLELGDSALYLCASSLYTGGSEAFFGQGTRLTVV.

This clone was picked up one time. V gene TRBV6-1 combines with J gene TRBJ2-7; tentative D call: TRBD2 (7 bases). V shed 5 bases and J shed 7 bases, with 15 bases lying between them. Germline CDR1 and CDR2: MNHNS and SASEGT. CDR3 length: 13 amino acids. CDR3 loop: CASSLGGRREQYF. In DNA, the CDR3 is TGTGCCAGCAGTTTGGGGGGGCGGAGGGAGCAGTACTTC.

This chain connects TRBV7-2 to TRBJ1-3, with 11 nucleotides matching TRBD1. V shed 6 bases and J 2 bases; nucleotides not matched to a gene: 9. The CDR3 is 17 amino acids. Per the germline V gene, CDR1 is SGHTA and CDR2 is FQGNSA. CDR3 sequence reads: CASSWYRDRGTGNTIYF. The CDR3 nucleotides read TGTGCCAGCAGTTGGTACCGGGACAGGGGGACTGGAAACACCATATATTTT.

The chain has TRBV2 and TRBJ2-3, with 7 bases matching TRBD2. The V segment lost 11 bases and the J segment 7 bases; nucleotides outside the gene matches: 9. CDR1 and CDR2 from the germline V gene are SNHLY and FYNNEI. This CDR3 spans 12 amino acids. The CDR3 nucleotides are TGTGCCGGGGCGGGGGAGCCCAATACGCAGTATTTT. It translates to CAGAGEPNTQYF.

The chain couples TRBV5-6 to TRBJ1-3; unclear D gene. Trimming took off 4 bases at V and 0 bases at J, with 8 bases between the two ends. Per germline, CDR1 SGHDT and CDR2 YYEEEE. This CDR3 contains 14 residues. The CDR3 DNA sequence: TGTGCCAGCAGCCGAGGTTTCTCTGGAAACACCATATATTTT. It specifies CASSRGFSGNTIYF.

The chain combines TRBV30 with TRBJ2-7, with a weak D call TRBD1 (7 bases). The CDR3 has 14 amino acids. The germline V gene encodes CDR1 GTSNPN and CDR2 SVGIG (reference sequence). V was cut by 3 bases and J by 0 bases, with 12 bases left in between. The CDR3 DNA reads TGTGCCTGGAGCCAGGGGGGATACTCCTACGAGCAGTACTTC. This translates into CAWSQGGYSYEQYF.

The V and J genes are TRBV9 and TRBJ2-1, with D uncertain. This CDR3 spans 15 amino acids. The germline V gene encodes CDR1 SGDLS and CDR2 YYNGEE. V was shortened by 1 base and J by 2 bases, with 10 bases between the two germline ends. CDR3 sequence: CASSVRSGTYNEQFF. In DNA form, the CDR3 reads TGTGCCAGCAGCGTAAGATCCGGCACCTACAATGAGCAGTTCTTC.

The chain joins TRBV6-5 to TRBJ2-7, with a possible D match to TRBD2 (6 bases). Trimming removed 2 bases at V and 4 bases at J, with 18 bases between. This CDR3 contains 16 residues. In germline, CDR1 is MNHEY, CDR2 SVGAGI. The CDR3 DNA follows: TGTGCCAGCAGTTACGCTCGGGTCGGGGGAAAATACGAGCAGTACTTC. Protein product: CASSYARVGGKYEQYF.

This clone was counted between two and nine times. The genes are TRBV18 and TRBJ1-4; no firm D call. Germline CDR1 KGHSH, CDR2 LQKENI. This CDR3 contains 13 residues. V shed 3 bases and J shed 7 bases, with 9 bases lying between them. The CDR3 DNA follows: TGTGCCAGCTCACCCCAGGCGGGTGAAAAACTGTTTTTT. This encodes CASSPQAGEKLFF.

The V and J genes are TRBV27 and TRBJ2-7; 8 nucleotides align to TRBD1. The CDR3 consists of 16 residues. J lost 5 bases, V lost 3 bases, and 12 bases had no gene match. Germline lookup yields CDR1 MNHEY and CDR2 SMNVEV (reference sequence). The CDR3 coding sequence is TGTGCCAGCAGTTTTGAGACCGGGACAGGTGGGAACGAGCAGTACTTC. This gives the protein CASSFETGTGGNEQYF.

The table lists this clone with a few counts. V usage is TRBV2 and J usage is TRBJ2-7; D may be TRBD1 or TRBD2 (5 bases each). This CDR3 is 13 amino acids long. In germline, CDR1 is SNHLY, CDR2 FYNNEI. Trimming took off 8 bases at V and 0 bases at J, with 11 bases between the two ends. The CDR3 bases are TGTGCCAGCGAGGGACGTAACTCCTACGAGCAGTACTTC. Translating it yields CASEGRNSYEQYF.

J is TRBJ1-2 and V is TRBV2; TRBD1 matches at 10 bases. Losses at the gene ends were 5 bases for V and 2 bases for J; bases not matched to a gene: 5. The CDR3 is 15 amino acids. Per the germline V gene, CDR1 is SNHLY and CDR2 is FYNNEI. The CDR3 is CASSPDRGDNYGYTF. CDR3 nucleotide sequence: TGTGCCAGCAGTCCGGACAGGGGGGACAACTATGGCTACACCTTC.

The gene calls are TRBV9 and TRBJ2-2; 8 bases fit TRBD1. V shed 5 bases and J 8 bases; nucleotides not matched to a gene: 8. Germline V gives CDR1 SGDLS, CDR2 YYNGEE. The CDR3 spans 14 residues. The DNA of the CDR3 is TGTGCCAGCAGTTTAGGACAGGGCCCAGGGGAGCTGTTTTTT. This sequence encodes CASSLGQGPGELFF.

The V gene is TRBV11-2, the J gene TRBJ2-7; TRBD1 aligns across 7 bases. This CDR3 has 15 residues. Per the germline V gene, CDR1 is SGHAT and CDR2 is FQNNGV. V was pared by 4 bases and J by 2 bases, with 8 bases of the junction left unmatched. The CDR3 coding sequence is TGTGCCAGCAGCTCCCCCCTCACAGGGGCCTACGAGCAGTACTTC. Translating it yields CASSSPLTGAYEQYF.